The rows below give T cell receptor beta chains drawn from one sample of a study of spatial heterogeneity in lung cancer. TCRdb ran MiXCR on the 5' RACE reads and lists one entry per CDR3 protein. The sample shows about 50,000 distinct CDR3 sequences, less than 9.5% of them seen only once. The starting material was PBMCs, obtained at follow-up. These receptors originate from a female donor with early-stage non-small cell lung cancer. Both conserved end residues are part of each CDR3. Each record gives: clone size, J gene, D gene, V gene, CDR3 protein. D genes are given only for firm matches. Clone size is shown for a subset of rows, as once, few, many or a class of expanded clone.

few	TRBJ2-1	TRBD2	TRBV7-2	CASSDLSGGGAYEQFF
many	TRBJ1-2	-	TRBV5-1	CASSLSASYGYTF
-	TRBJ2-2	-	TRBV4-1	CASSPARDPGELFF
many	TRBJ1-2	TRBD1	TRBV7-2	CASSSGQGARYGYTF
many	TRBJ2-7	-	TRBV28	CASSLQYEQYF
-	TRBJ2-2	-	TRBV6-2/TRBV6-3	CASSQQDREMWTGELFF
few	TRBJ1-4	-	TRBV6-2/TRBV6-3	CASSVRDAEKLFF
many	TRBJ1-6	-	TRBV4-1	CASSQERGGSPLHF
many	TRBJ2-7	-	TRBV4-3	CASSRDSGTKYF
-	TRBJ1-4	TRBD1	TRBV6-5	CASSYSDRVGGKLFF
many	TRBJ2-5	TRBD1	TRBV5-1	CASSRRTGAFQETQYF
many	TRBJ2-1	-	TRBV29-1	CSVEHLQVGPSDEQFF
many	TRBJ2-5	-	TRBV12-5	CASGLVRSGLGGETQYF
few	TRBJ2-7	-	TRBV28	CASSLGRTYEQYF
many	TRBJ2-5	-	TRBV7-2	CASSFLGPGSETQYF
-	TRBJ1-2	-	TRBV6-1	CASSEALGLRPNYGYTF
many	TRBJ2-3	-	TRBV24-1	CATRGSTDTQYF
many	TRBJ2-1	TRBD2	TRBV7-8	CASSLARGTTKF
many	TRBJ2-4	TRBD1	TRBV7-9	CASSLLTGQKNIQYF
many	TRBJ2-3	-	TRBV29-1	CSAIPGHKNTDTQYF
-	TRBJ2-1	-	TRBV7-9	CASSLATWVDRDNEQFF
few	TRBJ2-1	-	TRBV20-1	CSAPLGGGSNLRQFF
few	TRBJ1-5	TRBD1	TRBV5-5	CASSLATGGNQPQHF
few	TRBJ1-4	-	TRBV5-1	CASSANTGGREKLFF
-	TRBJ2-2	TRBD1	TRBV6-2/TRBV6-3	CASSPGTGGRNTGELFF
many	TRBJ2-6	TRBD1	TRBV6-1	CASSPGGSGANVLTF
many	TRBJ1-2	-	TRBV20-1	CSARDRMNYGYTF
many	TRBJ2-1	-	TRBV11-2	CASSLLLGGEQFF
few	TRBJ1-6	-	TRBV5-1	CASSLYLGSPPLHF
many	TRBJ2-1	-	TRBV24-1	CATSEVDREQFF
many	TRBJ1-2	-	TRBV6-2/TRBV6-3	CASSYDRRRNYGYTF
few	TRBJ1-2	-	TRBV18	CASSRTPGNYGYTF
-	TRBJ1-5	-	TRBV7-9	CASSLGEGEGNQPQHF
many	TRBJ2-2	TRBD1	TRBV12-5	CASATGQLNTGELFF
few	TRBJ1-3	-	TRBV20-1	CSANDRSSGNTIYF
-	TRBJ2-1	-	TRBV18	CASSPQKYNEQFF
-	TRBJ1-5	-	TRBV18	CASSPGNQPQHF
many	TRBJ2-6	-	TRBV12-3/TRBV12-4	CASNPGRNSGANVLTF
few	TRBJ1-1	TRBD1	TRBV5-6	CASTLRDRGPEAFF
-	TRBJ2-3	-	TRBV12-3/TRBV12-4	CASSLSPDTQYF
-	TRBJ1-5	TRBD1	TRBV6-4	CASSDSFPGGADGNQPQHF
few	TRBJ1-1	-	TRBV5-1	CASSLFVNTEAFF
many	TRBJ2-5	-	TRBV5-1	CASSLNSPWETQYF
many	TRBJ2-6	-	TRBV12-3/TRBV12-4	CASSGTTGANVLTF
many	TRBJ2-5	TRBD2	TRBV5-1	CASGRLAGVQETQYF
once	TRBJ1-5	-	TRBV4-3	CAGSRERGGPQHF
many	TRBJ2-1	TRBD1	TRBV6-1	CASSEEFTGQGAVKMDEQFF
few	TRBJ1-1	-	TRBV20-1	CSAGPRTVLNTEAFF
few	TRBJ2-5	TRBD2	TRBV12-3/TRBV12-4	CASSPGGPGTQYF
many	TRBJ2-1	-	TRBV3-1	CASSQTRDNEQFF
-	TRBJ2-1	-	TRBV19	CARKGYNEQFF
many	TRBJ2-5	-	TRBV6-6	CASSYLGPVQETQYF
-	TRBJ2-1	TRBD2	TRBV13	CASSLGQASGGQHNEQFF
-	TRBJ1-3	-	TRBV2	CASSADGSGNTIYF